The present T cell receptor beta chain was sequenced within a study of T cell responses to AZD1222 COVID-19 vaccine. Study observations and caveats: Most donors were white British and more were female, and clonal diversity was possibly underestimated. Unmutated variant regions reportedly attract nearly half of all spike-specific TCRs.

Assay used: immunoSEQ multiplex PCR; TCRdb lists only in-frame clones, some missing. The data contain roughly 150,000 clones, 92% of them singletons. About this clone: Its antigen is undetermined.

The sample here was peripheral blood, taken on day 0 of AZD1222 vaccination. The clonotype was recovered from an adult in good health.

CDR3 coding DNA: TGCGCCAGCAGCCTAGGCCCGGGGGGGGGTGACGAGCAGTACTTC. Its protein product is CASSLGPGGGDEQYF. The V and J genes are TRBV4-3 and TRBJ2-7, with 8 bases that match TRBD2. The J segment lost 5 bases and the V segment lost 4 bases, leaving 10 bases of the junction unmatched. This CDR3 region has 15 residues. CDR1 and CDR2 (germline): LGHNA, YSLEER.